This TCR beta chain was obtained from a study of blood T cell repertoires in COVID-19. Study-wide context: The United States, Italy and Spain were the sources of the acute and convalescent COVID-19 samples.

This clone was seen only a few times. Other DNA sequences in this sample translate to the same CDR3. Some clones are missing from TCRdb's copy, which holds only in-frame ones; the method was immunoSEQ multiplex PCR. Found here are approximately 200,000 clones, roughly four fifths of them singletons; the top ten hold roughly 1.3%. Enrollees, about 18 to 90 years old, lived in about two dozen US areas. Which cohort a participant joined came from the clinical history participants gave. V lost 0 bases and J 6 bases, leaving 10 bases between the germline ends. The length of the CDR3 is 14 residues. Germline V lookup: CDR1 LGHDT, CDR2 YNNKEL (reference sequence).

Sequenced input: PBMCs or T cells enriched from blood (not recorded which). The receptor comes from a woman aged 35 to 49 with acute COVID-19. V usage is TRBV3-1 (or the pseudogene TRBV3-2) and J usage is TRBJ2-3; a possible D gene is TRBD2 (5 bases). CDR3 nucleotides: TGTGCCAGCAGCCAAGATAGGAGGAGTGATACGCAGTATTTT. It codes for CASSQDRRSDTQYF.